This T cell receptor beta chain is from a study of OX40 agonist ivuxolimab in advanced cancers. V trimming: 4 bases; J trimming: 5 bases; junction bases outside the gene matches: 8. CDR3 length: 14 amino acids. Germline assignment: CDR1 SGHNT and CDR2 YYREEE (reference sequence). Here immunoSEQ multiplex PCR was the method, and the copy in TCRdb shows in-frame clones only, minus some. The sample lists tens of thousands of clones, 90% occurring once. This clone came up once. This TCR derives from an adult with an advanced solid tumor such as melanoma, head and neck, liver or kidney cancer. The source was CD4+ or CD8+ T cells sorted from blood, collected in a trial of the OX40 agonist ivuxolimab. The chain combines TRBV5-4 with TRBJ2-5, with 7 positions matching TRBD2. CDR3 nucleotides: TGTGCCAGCAGCCCAACTAGCGTCCATGAGACCCAGTACTTC. It encodes CASSPTSVHETQYF.